The 26 T cell receptor beta chains presented below share a single source sample, sequenced in a study of T cell changes during pregnancy in multiple sclerosis. The method was immunoSEQ multiplex PCR; TCRdb's version includes in-frame clones alone and lacks a portion of them. This sample has tens of thousands of clones, with 85% to 95% found just once. The sequencing used CD8+ T cells from peripheral blood mononuclear cells, collected in the third trimester of pregnancy. The receptors shown here come from a female donor in good health, enrolled as a control in a pregnancy study.

V is TRBV30 and J is TRBJ1-6, with 10 bases matching TRBD1. The germline CDR1 and CDR2 sequences are GTSNPN and SVGIG (reference sequence). The trim removed 5 bases at V and 7 bases at J, leaving 2 bases unmatched. This CDR3 is built from 13 residues. The CDR3 coding sequence is TGTGCCTGGCAGGACAGGGGGAATTCACCCCTCCACTTT. Amino acid sequence: CAWQDRGNSPLHF.

The chain carries TRBV7-2 and TRBJ2-4; D is possibly TRBD1 (5 bases). The CDR3 totals 16 residues. V lost 3 bases to trimming and J lost 1 base, with 13 bases between them. Germline CDR1 reads SGHTA; CDR2 reads FQGNSA. DNA for the CDR3: TGTGCCAGCAGCTTCGATAAGGGGATGGCCAAAAACATTCAGTACTTC. It encodes CASSFDKGMAKNIQYF.

The chain carries TRBV27 and TRBJ2-1; 9 bases are a match to TRBD1. The V gene end was trimmed by 5 bases and the J gene end by 1 base; junction bases not matched to a gene: 6. CDR1 and CDR2 from the germline V gene are MNHEY and SMNVEV (reference sequence). This CDR3 contains 16 residues. In nucleotides, the CDR3 is TGTGCCAGCAGTCCGCGGACAGGGGCTTCCTACAATGAGCAGTTCTTC. This gives the protein CASSPRTGASYNEQFF.

The chain employs TRBV4-2 and TRBJ1-3; 8 nucleotides align to TRBD1. The J segment lost 2 bases and the V segment lost 0 bases, leaving 0 bases of the junction unmatched. In germline, CDR1 is LGHNA, CDR2 YNFKEQ. The length of the CDR3 is 15 residues. The CDR3 protein is CASSQETGAGNTIYF. CDR3 sequence (DNA): TGTGCCAGCAGCCAAGAGACAGGGGCTGGAAACACCATATATTTT.

The rearrangement uses TRBV7-3 and TRBJ2-3, with 7 bases lining up with TRBD2. Looked up from germline, CDR1 is SGHTA and CDR2 is FQGTGA. V lost 4 bases and J lost 0; bases outside the gene matches: 10. CDR3 length equals 17 residues. The CDR3 reads CASSSTSSGPSTDTQYF. CDR3 nucleotides: TGTGCCAGCAGCTCTACTTCTAGCGGCCCAAGCACAGATACGCAGTATTTT.

V is TRBV2 and J is TRBJ1-2; 9 bases match TRBD1. From germline, CDR1 is SNHLY and CDR2 FYNNEI. J was trimmed by 1 base and V by 6 bases; bases with no gene match: 3. This CDR3 contains 14 residues. CDR3 region: CASSSGQGNYGYTF. The CDR3 nucleotides are TGTGCCAGCAGCTCGGGACAGGGTAACTATGGCTACACCTTC. Combining the CDR3 with reference TRBV2 and TRBJ1-2 gives the whole variable domain EPEVTQTPSHQVTQMGQEVILRCVPISNHLYFYWYRQILGQKVEFLVSFYNNEISEKSEIFDDQFSVERPDGSNFTLKIRSTKLEDSAMYFCASSSGQGNYGYTFGSGTRLTVV.

The V call is TRBV19, the J call TRBJ1-3; unclear D gene. The germline V gene encodes CDR1 LNHDA and CDR2 SQIVND (reference sequence). The CDR3 sequence is 18 residues long. V dropped 0 bases and J dropped 0 bases, with 15 bases sitting between them. The CDR3 DNA is TGTGCCAGTAGTATAGATCTGGAGGGCACTATCTCTGGAAACACCATATATTTT. It yields the protein CASSIDLEGTISGNTIYF.

By proportion, this clone is medium-sized (0.01 to 0.1%). The gene calls are TRBV6-1 and TRBJ1-2; D might be TRBD1 (6 bases). CDR1 and CDR2 from the germline V gene are MNHNS and SASEGT. V lost 7 bases to trimming and J lost 6 bases, with 21 bases between them. This CDR3 comprises 15 residues. The CDR3 DNA follows: TGTGCCAGCATCGTTGAGGACAGCGGCGTCAATGGCTACACCTTC. Its protein is CASIVEDSGVNGYTF.

This clone is medium-sized by share. This chain uses TRBV27 with TRBJ1-2, with 9 positions matching TRBD1. After removal of 4 bases from V and 4 bases from J, the junction contained 4 bases not matched to a gene. The CDR3 is 14 residues long. Per germline, CDR1 MNHEY and CDR2 SMNVEV (reference sequence). DNA for the CDR3: TGTGCCAGCAGTTCAAAGGACAGGGGCTATGGCTACACCTTC. Its translation: CASSSKDRGYGYTF.

This clone occurred once. Relative to the germline gene, one junction end is altered; a read error may explain this. This chain links TRBV11-2 with TRBJ1-1; D gene ambiguous. Germline V gives CDR1 SGHAT, CDR2 FQNNGV. The CDR3 totals 14 residues. CDR3 protein: CASSLDPGGTEAFF. CDR3 coding DNA: TGTGCCAGCAGCCTAGACCCGGGTGGGACTGAAGCTTTCTTT.

The chain couples TRBV27 to TRBJ2-1; D possibly corresponds to TRBD2 (6 bases). The germline V and J ends were trimmed by 0 bases and 10 bases, with 13 bases remaining between them. Germline loops: CDR1 MNHEY, CDR2 SMNVEV (reference sequence). This CDR3 has 14 amino acids. CDR3 loop: CASSLSGTAGEQFF. In DNA form, the CDR3 reads TGTGCCAGCAGTTTATCCGGGACCGCGGGGGAGCAGTTCTTC.

J is TRBJ1-4 and V is TRBV19; 7 bases match TRBD1. The J segment lost 3 bases and the V segment lost 10 bases, leaving 5 bases of the junction unmatched. In germline, CDR1 is LNHDA, CDR2 SQIVND (reference sequence). The CDR3 is 13 amino acids. Here the CDR3 DNA reads TGTGCCATAGGGGACAGAGCTAATGAAAAACTGTTTTTT. This sequence encodes CAIGDRANEKLFF.

CDR3 loop: CASSPEAVAASRYTF. Written as DNA, the CDR3 is TGTGCCAGCAGCCCTGAGGCTGTGGCGGCTTCTCGCTACACCTTC. The chain couples TRBV7-9 to TRBJ1-2; the D is unclear. Trimming shortened V by 5 bases and J by 9 bases, and 22 bases separated the two germline ends. Germline V lookup: CDR1 SEHNR, CDR2 FQNEAQ (reference sequence). The CDR3 loop spans 15 amino acids.

The chain recombines TRBV7-6 with TRBJ2-1; the match to TRBD2 covers 9 bases. V gave up 5 bases and J gave up 3 bases; unmatched junction bases: 11. Per germline, CDR1 SGHVS and CDR2 FNYEAQ. The CDR3 consists of 17 residues. CDR3 sequence (DNA): TGTGCCAGCAGCGCTCCCACCCTTAGCGGGGGCTACAATGAGCAGTTCTTC. As protein: CASSAPTLSGGYNEQFF.

The rearrangement joins TRBV10-3 to TRBJ2-7; 8 bases align to TRBD1. This CDR3 is built from 13 residues. The junction had 5 bases not matched to a gene; V was cut back by 5 bases and J by 5 bases. Germline values: CDR1 ENHRY, CDR2 SYGVKD. The CDR3 DNA sequence: TGTGCCATCAGTTCGGACAGGGAGGACGAGCAGTACTTC. It translates to CAISSDREDEQYF.

The chain recombines TRBV7-9 with TRBJ1-2; TRBD1 aligns across 7 bases. This CDR3 region has 13 residues. Germline-derived CDR1 and CDR2 are SEHNR and FQNEAQ (reference sequence). J lost 5 bases, V lost 4 bases, and 4 bases had no gene match. The CDR3 sequence is CASSSGQLYGYTF. CDR3 DNA sequence: TGTGCCAGCAGCTCGGGACAGCTTTATGGCTACACCTTC.

J is TRBJ2-7 and V is TRBV4-3, with a tentative D call TRBD2 (6 bases). The V gene's germline CDR1 is LGHNA and CDR2 YSLEER. The V and J ends lost 0 bases and 3 bases respectively, with 12 bases between them. This CDR3 has 15 amino acids. CDR3 protein: CASSQERGRDYEQYF. CDR3 nucleotides: TGCGCCAGCAGCCAAGAGCGGGGTCGTGACTACGAGCAGTACTTC.

The chain links TRBV9 to TRBJ1-1, with D possibly matching TRBD1 (6 bases). With 4 bases removed from V and 7 bases from J, the gap between germline ends came to 20 bases. Germline V lookup: CDR1 SGDLS, CDR2 YYNGEE. The CDR3 is made up of 15 amino acids. This chain's CDR3 is CASSPEDSPPFEAFF. The CDR3 DNA follows: TGTGCCAGCAGCCCAGAGGACAGTCCTCCCTTTGAAGCTTTCTTT.

The CDR3 DNA reads as TGTGCCAGCAGCTTGTCGTCTAGCGGTGCCTACAATGAGCAGTTCTTC. This encodes CASSLSSSGAYNEQFF. This chain links TRBV7-3 with TRBJ2-1; 7 bases line up with TRBD2. Germline V lookup: CDR1 SGHTA, CDR2 FQGTGA. The CDR3 runs 16 residues. After removal of 3 bases from V and 2 bases from J, the junction contained 7 bases not matched to a gene.

The V call is TRBV7-9, the J call TRBJ2-7, with D maybe TRBD1 (6 bases). This CDR3 has 16 residues. The V end lost 1 base, the J end lost 5 bases, and 18 bases lay between the germline ends. Germline lookup yields CDR1 SEHNR and CDR2 FQNEAQ (reference sequence). CDR3 protein: CASSLGGQGLLDEQYF. DNA for the CDR3: TGTGCCAGCAGCTTAGGTGGGCAGGGGTTACTCGACGAGCAGTACTTC.

The genes are TRBV5-6 and TRBJ2-7; TRBD2 matches at 12 bases. Germline lookup yields CDR1 SGHDT and CDR2 YYEEEE. The CDR3 sequence is 16 residues long. Trimming took 2 bases from V and 7 from J; bases not matched to a gene: 10. CDR3 sequence reads: CASSFKPGLAGWEQYF. The DNA of the CDR3 is TGTGCCAGCAGCTTTAAGCCGGGACTAGCGGGCTGGGAGCAGTACTTC.

This clone was detected only once. The V call is TRBV13, the J call TRBJ2-7; 9 nucleotides line up with TRBD2. After removal of 0 bases from V and 5 bases from J, the junction contained 5 bases not matched to a gene. Germline-derived CDR1 and CDR2 are PRHDT and FYEKMQ (reference sequence). The CDR3 extends over 15 amino acids. The CDR3 protein is CASSLGRGGADEQYF. The CDR3 nucleotides are TGTGCCAGCAGCTTAGGACGCGGGGGGGCTGACGAGCAGTACTTC. The complete variable domain, with remaining parts taken from reference TRBV13 and TRBJ2-7, reads AAGVIQSPRHLIKEKRETATLKCYPIPRHDTVYWYQQGPGQDPQFLISFYEKMQSDKGSIPDRFSAQQFSDYHSELNMSSLELGDSALYFCASSLGRGGADEQYFGPGTRLTVT.

CDR3 sequence: CASRDRGVGDTEAFF. The CDR3 nucleotides read TGTGCCAGCAGGGACAGGGGCGTCGGGGACACTGAAGCTTTCTTT. V is TRBV7-3 and J is TRBJ1-1, with TRBD1 matching over 9 bases. CDR1 and CDR2 (germline): SGHTA, FQGTGA. V dropped 6 bases and J dropped 3; count of bases not matched to a gene: 8. The CDR3 totals 15 residues.

The rearrangement joins TRBV13 to TRBJ1-1; 8 positions match TRBD1. V lost 2 bases and J lost 4; bases outside the gene matches: 3. CDR3 size: 14 residues. Germline values: CDR1 PRHDT, CDR2 FYEKMQ (reference sequence). CDR3 coding DNA: TGTGCCAGCAGCTTACGGACAGGGTCCACTGAAGCTTTCTTT. Its translation: CASSLRTGSTEAFF.

The chain uses TRBV29-1 and TRBJ2-1, with TRBD1 matching 12 bases. The CDR3 loop spans 12 amino acids. Germline CDR1 and CDR2: SQVTM and ANQGSEA. V lost 6 bases and J lost 9; bases outside the gene matches: 3. The CDR3 loop reads CSVLGQGAEQFF. DNA for the CDR3: TGCAGCGTGCTGGGACAGGGGGCTGAGCAGTTCTTC.

V is TRBV5-4 and J is TRBJ2-1; 7 bases align to TRBD2. The CDR3 runs 16 residues. Germline V gives CDR1 SGHNT, CDR2 YYREEE (reference sequence). V shed 3 bases, J shed 5 bases, and the junction held 11 bases outside the gene matches. Written as DNA, the CDR3 is TGTGCCAGCAGCTACAGTTGGCGCGGGGGAAACAATGAGCAGTTCTTC. Its translation: CASSYSWRGGNNEQFF.